These T cell receptor beta chains were read from a single sample in a study of T cells after yellow fever vaccination. TCRdb re-called the 5' RACE reads with MiXCR, one entry per CDR3 protein. The data hold over 300,000 distinct CDR3 sequences, with around 3.9% observed a single time. The sample consisted of PBMCs, taken on the day of the yellow fever booster vaccination. These receptors all stem from a man between 18 and 29 years old who received the YFV17D yellow fever vaccine. CDR3s include the opening cysteine and the closing phenylalanine or tryptophan.

v_gene	j_gene	CDR3aa
TRBV4-3	TRBJ2-1	CASSGVGLDGYNEQFF
TRBV5-1	TRBJ2-5	CASSKSMEETQYF
TRBV5-1	TRBJ1-1	CASSLWDDINTEAFF
TRBV18	TRBJ1-5	CASSPGPRTHNQPQHF
TRBV6-5	TRBJ2-7	CASSYSPLRGSYEQYF
TRBV11-2	TRBJ2-5	CASSLRWPGETQYF
TRBV2	TRBJ2-1	CASSEINEQFF
TRBV27	TRBJ1-6	CASSLTGRGPSSYNSPLHF
TRBV12-3/TRBV12-4	TRBJ1-5	CASRPEHRPTSNQPQHF
TRBV24-1	TRBJ2-1	CATSETDRTGRGEQFF
TRBV3-1	TRBJ1-1	CASSQARTGAFF
TRBV15	TRBJ1-2	CATSPYMLGFEGYTF
TRBV9	TRBJ2-2	CASSPMSGARTGELFF
TRBV7-9	TRBJ1-5	CASSYDFGTANQPQHF
TRBV4-1	TRBJ1-6	CASSQLDRESSPLHF
TRBV7-7	TRBJ2-2	CASSTRLGELFF
TRBV7-9	TRBJ2-3	CASSSLLGQATDTQYF
TRBV5-1	TRBJ2-2	CASSVWTVNTGELFF
TRBV9	TRBJ1-5	CASSRGGRSFNQPQHF
TRBV5-1	TRBJ2-4	CASSLTVAKNIQYF
TRBV2	TRBJ2-2	CASRFQGDGELFF
TRBV6-2/TRBV6-3	TRBJ2-1	CASRDRGRAYNEQFF
TRBV6-2/TRBV6-3	TRBJ2-3	CASSLQRDTQYF
TRBV28	TRBJ2-3	CASSLSGAGVWTDTQYF
TRBV5-5	TRBJ2-7	CASSLQGAAYEQYF
TRBV5-1	TRBJ2-3	CASSPPGVAGITQYF